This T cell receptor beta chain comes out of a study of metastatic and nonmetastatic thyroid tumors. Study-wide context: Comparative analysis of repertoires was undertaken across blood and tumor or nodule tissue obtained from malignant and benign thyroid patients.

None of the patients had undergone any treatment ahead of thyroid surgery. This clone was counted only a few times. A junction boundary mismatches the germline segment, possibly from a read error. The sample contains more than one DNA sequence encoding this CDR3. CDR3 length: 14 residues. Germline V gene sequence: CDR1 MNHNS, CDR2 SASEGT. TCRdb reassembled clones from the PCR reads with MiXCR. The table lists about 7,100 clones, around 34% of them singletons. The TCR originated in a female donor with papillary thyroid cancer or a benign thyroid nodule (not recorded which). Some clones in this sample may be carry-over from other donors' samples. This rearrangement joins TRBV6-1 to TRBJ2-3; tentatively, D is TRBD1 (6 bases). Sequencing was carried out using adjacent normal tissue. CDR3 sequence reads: CASSASPRTDTQYF. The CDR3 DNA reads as TGTGCCAGCAGTGCATCACCTCGGACAGATACTCAGTATTTT.